Shown below are 17 T cell receptor beta chains from a single sample sequenced in a study of vaccination and CD4 T cells after COVID-19. Their cognate antigens are unknown. The Oncomine TCR Beta short-read assay generated sequence data from the DNA of cultured CD4+ T cells. MiXCR was run by TCRdb on the PCR reads, yielding one entry per CDR3 protein. Of 15,000 to 20,000 distinct CDR3 sequences listed, 58% were seen once; the top ten hold 5.5% to 8.5%. Treatment given: roughly 11-day PBMC culture with coronavirus spike peptide pools or control peptides (ViraFEST assay). The material was CD4+ T cells from blood, cultured in vitro, obtained before SARS-CoV-2 vaccination. Receptors were obtained from a human donor who had recovered from COVID-19.

This clonotype was recorded once. The chain is built from TRBV20-1 and TRBJ2-7, with a weak D call TRBD1 (6 bases). This CDR3 contains 11 residues. In germline, CDR1 is DFQATT, CDR2 SNEGSKA (reference sequence). Trimming cost V 5 bases and J 3 bases, with 8 bases left between them. The chain's CDR3 is CSAGTFYEQYF. The CDR3 DNA is TGCAGTGCTGGGACATTCTACGAGCAGTACTTC.

The CDR3 protein is CASSQLDRNQPQHF. In nucleotides, the CDR3 is TGCGCCAGCAGCCAACTCGACAGGAATCAGCCCCAGCATTTT. The chain recombines TRBV4-1 with TRBJ1-5; TRBD1 might be the D (6 bases). Per germline, CDR1 MGHRA and CDR2 YSYEKL. The CDR3 length is 14 residues. V was clipped by 2 bases and J by 4 bases, with 9 bases between them.

CDR3 loop: CSALKGPNYGYTF. The CDR3 DNA sequence: TGCAGTGCTCTGAAGGGCCCCAACTATGGCTACACCTTC. The rearrangement links TRBV20-1 to TRBJ1-2; D call uncertain. CDR3 length: 13 residues. Per the germline V gene, CDR1 is DFQATT and CDR2 is SNEGSKA (reference sequence). V dropped 5 bases and J dropped 2 bases, with 12 bases sitting between them.

This clonotype was picked up a small number of times. The CDR3 here is CASSLRPNREGYTF. Written as DNA, the CDR3 is TGTGCCAGCAGCTTACGCCCGAACAGGGAGGGCTACACCTTC. The rearrangement links TRBV7-2 to TRBJ1-2, with D possibly being TRBD1 (6 bases). Germline V CDR1 and CDR2: SGHTA, FQGNSA. V lost 2 bases and J lost 8, with 15 bases in between. This CDR3 spans 14 amino acids.

The chain employs TRBV11-3 and TRBJ2-2; no definite D call. The CDR3 covers 14 residues. Trimming took off 5 bases at V and 6 bases at J, with 13 bases between the two ends. Germline V gene data show CDR1 as SGHNT and CDR2 as YENEEA. The CDR3 here is CASSPGGVAGELFF. The CDR3 nucleotides read TGTGCCAGCAGCCCAGGTGGCGTAGCCGGGGAGCTGTTTTTT.

The genes are TRBV7-2 and TRBJ2-7, with D possibly called TRBD1 or TRBD2 (5 bases each). There are 15 residues in the CDR3. Germline lookup yields CDR1 SGHTA and CDR2 FQGNSA. V was clipped by 3 bases and J by 3 bases, with 15 bases between them. CDR3 bases: TGTGCCAGCAGCTTTGACGGGGCGGAAATCTACGAGCAGTACTTC. This gives the protein CASSFDGAEIYEQYF.

This clonotype has just a few counts. The V and J genes are TRBV6-1 and TRBJ1-6; D is perhaps TRBD1 (5 bases). The germline V gene has CDR1 MNHNS and CDR2 SASEGT. Trimming took off 2 bases at V and 8 bases at J, with 10 bases between the two ends. This CDR3 spans 14 amino acids. CDR3 protein: CASSERGGDSPLHF. The DNA of the CDR3 is TGTGCCAGCAGTGAACGGGGGGGAGATTCACCCCTCCACTTT.

This clonotype came up a few times. The chain links TRBV15 to TRBJ2-7; 9 nucleotides line up with TRBD2. The CDR3 is 17 amino acids. The trim removed 3 bases at V and 4 bases at J, leaving 13 bases unmatched. The germline V gene has CDR1 LNHNV and CDR2 YYDKDF (reference sequence). The CDR3 is CATSSWLAGSTKYEQYF. The CDR3, as DNA: TGTGCCACCAGCAGCTGGCTAGCGGGATCCACAAAGTACGAGCAGTACTTC.

V usage is TRBV28 and J usage is TRBJ2-5; the match to TRBD1 covers 11 bases. The CDR3 sequence is 14 residues long. The V and J ends lost 5 bases and 6 bases, in that order; junction bases with no gene match: 5. From germline, CDR1 is MDHEN and CDR2 SYDVKM. The CDR3 region has the DNA TGTGCCAGCAGTGAAAGGACAGGGGGCCAGACCCAGTACTTC. Encoded protein: CASSERTGGQTQYF.

This sequence joins TRBV10-3 and TRBJ1-1; D may be TRBD1 (5 bases). Germline loops: CDR1 ENHRY, CDR2 SYGVKD. V was cut by 7 bases and J by 1 base, with 10 bases left in between. The length of the CDR3 is 13 residues. The CDR3 DNA reads as TGTGCCATCACAGGGACGGAGAACACTGAAGCTTTCTTT. Its translation: CAITGTENTEAFF.

The CDR3 nucleotides read TGTGCCAGCACCCCGAGGCCTACGAACACCGGGGAGCTGTTTTTT. Translating it yields CASTPRPTNTGELFF. The rearrangement joins TRBV7-6 to TRBJ2-2; no clear D. CDR3 length: 15 amino acids. Trimming removed 7 bases from V and 0 bases from J, with 12 bases in between. The V gene's germline CDR1 is SGHVS and CDR2 FNYEAQ.

This clonotype was observed a few times. The chain employs TRBV28 and TRBJ2-7; 10 bases map to TRBD2. Germline CDR1 is MDHEN and CDR2 is SYDVKM. The V and J ends lost 6 bases and 4 bases, in that order; junction bases with no gene match: 6. CDR3 size: 14 residues. The CDR3 loop reads CASSRAGGVYEQYF. The CDR3 DNA reads TGTGCCAGCAGCAGAGCGGGAGGGGTATACGAGCAGTACTTC.

The rearrangement joins TRBV18 to TRBJ2-2, with 10 positions matching TRBD2. The CDR3 is 18 amino acids. Germline V gives CDR1 KGHSH, CDR2 LQKENI. After removal of 2 bases from V and 2 bases from J, the junction contained 8 bases not matched to a gene. The DNA of the CDR3 is TGTGCCAGCTCACCAACACTTGGGACTAGCGCTAACACCGGGGAGCTGTTTTTT. This sequence encodes CASSPTLGTSANTGELFF.

The chain combines TRBV2 with TRBJ2-1; the match to TRBD2 covers 8 bases. J was trimmed by 1 base and V by 7 bases; bases with no gene match: 9. The CDR3 contains 16 residues. Germline V gives CDR1 SNHLY, CDR2 FYNNEI. As DNA, the CDR3 is TGTGCCAGCATGAGGAGCGGGAGAAAGTCCTACAATGAGCAGTTCTTC. Translation gives CASMRSGRKSYNEQFF.

This clonotype appeared a few times. Here the CDR3 reads CASGPGSGTEAFF. The CDR3 nucleotides read TGTGCCTCCGGACCGGGGTCTGGCACTGAAGCTTTCTTT. The chain uses TRBV24-1 and TRBJ1-1; D unclear. Trimming left V 12 bases short and J 4 bases short, with 17 bases between. The CDR3 has 13 residues. Looked up from germline, CDR1 is KGHDR and CDR2 is SFDVKD.

The genes are TRBV10-3 and TRBJ1-5; a possible D gene is TRBD1 (5 bases). The V end lost 0 bases, the J end lost 1 base, and 13 bases lay between the germline ends. The CDR3 totals 17 residues. Germline V gene data show CDR1 as ENHRY and CDR2 as SYGVKD. CDR3 region: CAISESVGTRSNQPQHF. CDR3 in DNA: TGTGCCATCAGTGAGTCCGTCGGGACCAGGAGCAATCAGCCCCAGCATTTT.

The genes are TRBV6-1 and TRBJ1-1; no clear D. Germline-derived CDR1 and CDR2 are MNHNS and SASEGT. The CDR3 has 13 residues. V was trimmed by 6 bases and J by 2 bases, leaving 10 bases between them. The CDR3, as DNA: TGTGCCAGCAGCCTCCGGGAAAACACTGAAGCTTTCTTT. Translated, it gives CASSLRENTEAFF.